Below are 20 T cell receptor beta chains sequenced from a single sample in a study of shared clonotypes between healthy human individuals. TCRdb keeps only in-frame clones here, not all; method: immunoSEQ multiplex PCR. The table records 1.5 million to 2.5 million clones, approximately 94% of them present only once. CD45RO negativity and positive selection for CCR7 defined naive CD8 cells, a population that excluded terminally differentiated effector memory CD45RA+ cells. The material sequenced was naive CD8+ T cells sorted from blood. The source is a man between 18 and 35 years old in good health.

This chain connects TRBV28 to TRBJ1-5; D gene uncertain. This CDR3 spans 14 amino acids. Germline assignment: CDR1 MDHEN and CDR2 SYDVKM. Trimming took 7 bases from V and 3 from J, leaving 13 bases between them. The CDR3 coding sequence is TGTGCCAGCATGTTAAGGGCAGACAATCAGCCCCAGCATTTT. Its protein is CASMLRADNQPQHF.

The rearrangement uses TRBV11-1 and TRBJ1-5, with 8 bases matching TRBD1. CDR1 and CDR2 from the germline V gene are SGHAT and FQDESV (reference sequence). The CDR3 spans 15 residues. Trimming at V came to 5 bases and at J to 7 bases, leaving 10 bases not matched to a gene. Here the CDR3 reads CASSPSRGLGQPQHF. The CDR3 region has the DNA TGTGCCAGCAGCCCATCCAGGGGGCTCGGGCAGCCCCAGCATTTT. Full variable domain (rest looked up from reference TRBV11-1 and TRBJ1-5): EAEVAQSPRYKITEKSQAVAFWCDPISGHATLYWYRQILGQGPELLVQFQDESVVDDSQLPKDRFSAERLKGVDSTLKIQPAELGDSAMYLCASSPSRGLGQPQHFGDGTRLSIL.

The chain employs TRBV30 and TRBJ1-4, with unresolved D. Trimming removed 3 bases at V and 7 bases at J, with 9 bases between. The V gene's germline CDR1 is GTSNPN and CDR2 SVGIG (reference sequence). The CDR3 has 12 amino acids. CDR3 in DNA: TGTGCCTGGAGCGACCAAGGTGAAAAACTGTTTTTT. This translates into CAWSDQGEKLFF.

Notes on this clone: Other DNA sequences in this sample translate to the same CDR3. This sequence joins TRBV27 and TRBJ1-2; possible D gene TRBD1, 5 bases. The CDR3 loop spans 14 amino acids. The germline CDR1 and CDR2 sequences are MNHEY and SMNVEV (reference sequence). V lost 5 bases and J 0 bases, leaving 10 bases between the germline ends. In DNA, the CDR3 is TGTGCCAGCAGTCTGGGGGGGTCTAACTATGGCTACACCTTC. Residues: CASSLGGSNYGYTF.

As for this clone: Other DNA sequences of this sample code for an identical CDR3. This chain connects TRBV9 to TRBJ2-2, with no clear D. Germline V gene data show CDR1 as SGDLS and CDR2 as YYNGEE. The V end was cut by 4 bases, the J end by 2 bases, with 6 bases between. CDR3 size: 13 residues. The CDR3 spells CASSPTNTGELFF. In DNA, the CDR3 is TGTGCCAGCAGCCCGACCAACACCGGGGAGCTGTTTTTT.

The sample holds one count of this clone. The V gene is TRBV7-9, the J gene TRBJ2-3; D is unclear. The germline V and J ends were trimmed by 1 base and 2 bases, with 10 bases remaining between them. The CDR3 runs to 15 residues. Germline V gene lookup returns CDR1 SEHNR and CDR2 FQNEAQ (reference sequence). CDR3 residues: CASSLVGKDTDTQYF. In nucleotides, the CDR3 is TGTGCCAGCAGCTTAGTAGGGAAGGACACAGATACGCAGTATTTT.

The rearrangement joins TRBV15 to TRBJ1-4; 8 bases are shared with TRBD1. The germline CDR1 and CDR2 sequences are LNHNV and YYDKDF (reference sequence). The junction had 6 bases not matched to a gene; V was cut back by 0 bases and J by 0 bases. The CDR3 is made up of 18 amino acids. The chain's CDR3 is CATSREGGQAATNEKLFF. The CDR3 bases are TGTGCCACCAGCAGAGAAGGGGGACAGGCCGCAACTAATGAAAAACTGTTTTTT.

This clone was seen only once. Compared with germline, one end of the junction differs, possibly owing to a read error. V and J are TRBV29-1 and TRBJ1-1, with D unclear. This CDR3 contains 12 residues. CDR1 is SQVTM, CDR2 ANQGSEA, per germline. As DNA, the CDR3 is TGCAGCGTTGAACAGTCAGACGCCCATGTCACCTTT. Amino acids: CSVEQSDAHVTF.

The chain couples TRBV6-5 to TRBJ2-1; TRBD1 aligns across 8 bases. Germline V gene lookup returns CDR1 MNHEY and CDR2 SVGAGI. The CDR3 has 15 residues. V lost 2 bases, J lost 4 bases, and 4 bases stayed unmatched. Here the CDR3 DNA reads TGTGCCAGCAGTTACCTAGGACAGGGTTACAATGAGCAGTTCTTC. This codes for CASSYLGQGYNEQFF.

The chain links TRBV11-2 to TRBJ2-3; TRBD1 matches at 7 bases. Germline V gives CDR1 SGHAT, CDR2 FQNNGV. V dropped 4 bases and J dropped 3; count of bases not matched to a gene: 10. The CDR3 is 16 residues long. This chain's CDR3 is CASSSPGGVVTDTQYF. The CDR3 DNA is TGTGCCAGCAGCTCCCCAGGGGGAGTGGTAACAGATACGCAGTATTTT.

The chain combines TRBV28 with TRBJ1-5; D unresolved. This CDR3 region has 17 residues. The V end lost 5 bases, the J end lost 3 bases, and 20 bases lay between the germline ends. In germline, CDR1 is MDHEN, CDR2 SYDVKM. The CDR3 loop is CASSPHPDVIPNQPQHF. In DNA, the CDR3 is TGTGCCAGCAGTCCCCACCCGGACGTCATCCCCAATCAGCCCCAGCATTTT.

The chain couples TRBV7-9 to TRBJ2-7; D not resolved. The CDR3 is 13 amino acids. Germline values: CDR1 SEHNR, CDR2 FQNEAQ (reference sequence). The V and J ends lost 0 bases and 6 bases respectively, with 9 bases between them. The CDR3 DNA sequence: TGTGCCAGCAGCTTAGCGAGCAGCTCCGAGCAGTACTTC. This encodes CASSLASSSEQYF.

The V gene is TRBV11-2, the J gene TRBJ2-5, with D tentatively TRBD1 (5 bases). Germline V gives CDR1 SGHAT, CDR2 FQNNGV. The CDR3 is made up of 14 amino acids. Deletions cut 1 base from V and 5 bases from J, with 11 bases between. CDR3 loop: CASSLAWGAETQYF. The CDR3 DNA is TGTGCCAGCAGCTTAGCCTGGGGCGCGGAGACCCAGTACTTC. The full variable domain, in which reference TRBV11-2 and TRBJ2-5 provide the parts outside the CDR3, is EAGVAQSPRYKIIEKRQSVAFWCNPISGHATLYWYQQILGQGPKLLIQFQNNGVVDDSQLPKDRFSAERLKGVDSTLKIQPAKLEDSAVYLCASSLAWGAETQYFGPGTRLLVL.

Worth noting for this clone: Other DNA sequences in the sample encode the same CDR3. The CDR3 loop is CASSLGRGDQPQHF. The CDR3 nucleotides are TGTGCCAGCAGCTTAGGCAGGGGGGATCAGCCCCAGCATTTT. The gene calls are TRBV7-6 and TRBJ1-5, with 7 bases matching TRBD1. The V and J ends lost 1 base and 5 bases, in that order; junction bases with no gene match: 2. The CDR3 consists of 14 residues. Germline CDR1 reads SGHVS; CDR2 reads FNYEAQ. Filled out from reference TRBV7-6 and TRBJ1-5, the complete variable domain reads GAGVSQSPRYKVTKRGQDVALRCDPISGHVSLYWYRQALGQGPEFLTYFNYEAQQDKSGLPNDRFSAERPEGSISTLTIQRTEQRDSAMYRCASSLGRGDQPQHFGDGTRLSIL.

This chain joins TRBV21-1 and TRBJ1-4. TRBV21-1 is a pseudogene locus. The CDR3 sequence is 15 residues long. The CDR3 reads CASSKGGVVREKLFF. The DNA for the CDR3 is TGTGCCAGCAGCAAAGGTGGGGTAGTAAGGGAAAAACTGTTTTTT.

The rearrangement uses TRBV4-1 and TRBJ2-4; D is perhaps TRBD2 (6 bases). In germline, CDR1 is MGHRA, CDR2 YSYEKL. The CDR3 covers 14 residues. The V gene lost 4 bases and the J gene lost 5 bases, with 12 bases spanning the gap. CDR3 coding DNA: TGCGCCAGCAGCCCTACCGGGGGAGAAAACATTCAGTACTTC. Amino acid sequence: CASSPTGGENIQYF.

The chain employs TRBV7-9 and TRBJ2-7; D is perhaps TRBD1 or TRBD2 (6 bases each). The germline V gene has CDR1 SEHNR and CDR2 FQNEAQ (reference sequence). V shed 4 bases and J shed 3 bases, with 25 bases lying between them. The CDR3 is 18 amino acids. CDR3 amino acids: CASSYAPGAPMSVYEQYF. CDR3 in DNA: TGTGCCAGCAGCTACGCGCCGGGGGCCCCAATGTCTGTCTACGAGCAGTACTTC.

Note on this clone: A much larger clone sits a single nucleotide away, making a read error possible. The same CDR3 can be traced to other DNA sequences in this sample. The chain carries TRBV5-6 and TRBJ2-2; TRBD1 might be the D (5 bases). Germline CDR1 SGHDT, CDR2 YYEEEE. The CDR3 is made up of 12 amino acids. V shed 2 bases and J shed 7 bases, with 6 bases lying between them. The CDR3 loop reads CASSLGDGELFF. CDR3 DNA: TGTGCCAGCAGCTTAGGGGACGGGGAGCTGTTTTTT.

This rearrangement joins TRBV30 to TRBJ1-1, with no clear D. The CDR3 runs 10 residues. Trimming cost V 4 bases and J 4 bases, with 4 bases left between them. Germline V gene data show CDR1 as GTSNPN and CDR2 as SVGIG (reference sequence). CDR3 nucleotides: TGTGCCTGGATCCTCACTGAAGCTTTCTTT. Translation: CAWILTEAFF.

The chain carries TRBV15 and TRBJ2-3, with D uncertain. V lost 0 bases and J lost 4, with 8 bases in between. Germline V gene data show CDR1 as LNHNV and CDR2 as YYDKDF (reference sequence). The CDR3 is 14 residues long. This CDR3 reads CATSRETSSDTQYF. The CDR3 DNA is TGTGCCACCAGCAGAGAAACGTCCTCAGATACGCAGTATTTT.